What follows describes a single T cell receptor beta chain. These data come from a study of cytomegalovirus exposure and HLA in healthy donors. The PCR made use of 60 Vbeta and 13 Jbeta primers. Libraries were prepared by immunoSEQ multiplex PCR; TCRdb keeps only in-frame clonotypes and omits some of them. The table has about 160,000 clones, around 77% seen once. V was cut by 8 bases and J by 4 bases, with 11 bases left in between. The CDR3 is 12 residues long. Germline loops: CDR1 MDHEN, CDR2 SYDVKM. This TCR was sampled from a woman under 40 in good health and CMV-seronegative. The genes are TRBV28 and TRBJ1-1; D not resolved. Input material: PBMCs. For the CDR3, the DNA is TGTGCCAGCTGCCTCGGGGTCACTGAAGCTTTCTTT. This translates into CASCLGVTEAFF.